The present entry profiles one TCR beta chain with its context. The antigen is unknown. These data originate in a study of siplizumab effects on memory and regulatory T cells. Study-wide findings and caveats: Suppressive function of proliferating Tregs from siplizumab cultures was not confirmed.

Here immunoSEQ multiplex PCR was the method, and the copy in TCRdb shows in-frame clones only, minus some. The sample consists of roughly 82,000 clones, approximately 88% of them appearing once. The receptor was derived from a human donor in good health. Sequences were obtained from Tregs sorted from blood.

The CDR3 loop is CASSTGASNQPQHF. CDR3 bases: TGTGCCAGCAGCACAGGGGCGAGCAATCAGCCCCAGCATTTT. The chain has TRBV5-6 and TRBJ1-5, with 7 bases aligning to TRBD1. The CDR3 contains 14 residues. Germline V gene data show CDR1 as SGHDT and CDR2 as YYEEEE. J lost 1 base, V lost 4 bases, and 2 bases had no gene match.